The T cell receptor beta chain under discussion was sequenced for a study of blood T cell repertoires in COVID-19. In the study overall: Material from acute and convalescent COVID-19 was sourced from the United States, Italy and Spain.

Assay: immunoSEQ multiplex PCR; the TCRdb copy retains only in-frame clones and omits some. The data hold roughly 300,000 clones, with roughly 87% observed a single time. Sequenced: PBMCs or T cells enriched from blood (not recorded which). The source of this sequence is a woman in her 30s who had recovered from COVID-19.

The CDR3 protein is CASSWTPGEYEQYF. DNA for the CDR3: TGTGCCAGCAGCTGGACCCCAGGGGAGTACGAGCAGTACTTC. This chain uses TRBV7-6 with TRBJ2-7, with D possibly being TRBD1 (6 bases). Between the trimmed V and J ends, which lost 4 bases and 4 bases, there was a span of 14 bases. The CDR3 runs to 14 residues. CDR1 and CDR2 (germline): SGHVS, FNYEAQ.